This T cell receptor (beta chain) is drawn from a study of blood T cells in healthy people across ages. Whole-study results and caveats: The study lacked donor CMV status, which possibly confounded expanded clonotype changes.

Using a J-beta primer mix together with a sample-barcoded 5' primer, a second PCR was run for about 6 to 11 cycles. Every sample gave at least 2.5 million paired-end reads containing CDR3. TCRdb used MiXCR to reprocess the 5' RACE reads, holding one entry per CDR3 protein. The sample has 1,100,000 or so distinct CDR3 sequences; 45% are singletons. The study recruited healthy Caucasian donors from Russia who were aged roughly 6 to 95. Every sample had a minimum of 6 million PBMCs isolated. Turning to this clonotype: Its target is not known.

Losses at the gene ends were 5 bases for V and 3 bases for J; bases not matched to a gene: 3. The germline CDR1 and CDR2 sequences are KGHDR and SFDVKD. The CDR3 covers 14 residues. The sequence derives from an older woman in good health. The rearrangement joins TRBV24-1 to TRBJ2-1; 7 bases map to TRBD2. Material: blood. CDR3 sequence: CATSGSGIYNEQFF. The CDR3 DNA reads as TGTGCCACCAGTGGCAGCGGGATCTACAATGAGCAGTTCTTC.